This entry lists 8 T cell receptor beta chains sequenced from one sample in a study of T-cell memory formation after mild COVID-19 (dated by TCRdb to the early 2020s). The library relied on 5' RACE. Sequencing was carried out with an Illumina NovaSeq 6000. TCRdb redid the processing of the public reads, applying fastp at Q25 and MiXCR, and retained in-frame beta chains. Identical CDR3 protein sequences are pooled into one entry, listed with their most common genes and DNA. This sample comprises around 340,000 distinct CDR3 sequences, 12% to 15% of them detected only once. Together, the top ten hold 20% to 25% of the sample. The source material was PBMCs or a T cell subset sorted from them (not recorded which). The receptors were sampled from a man aged 18 to 35 who had mild COVID-19 (a few samples of this study predate the infection). The sample titles of this study are shuffled in the database, so cell type and time point are left out; the donor was told from shared clones.

There are many counts of this clonotype. The chain links TRBV27 to TRBJ2-3; no definite D call. Between the trimmed V and J ends, which lost 3 bases and 6 bases, there was a span of 7 bases. The CDR3 totals 12 residues. Germline-derived CDR1 and CDR2 are MNHEY and SMNVEV (reference sequence). The CDR3 nucleotides are TGTGCCAGCAGTTTTTTAGGGGATACGCAGTATTTT. This gives the protein CASSFLGDTQYF.

In its sample, this clonotype was seen many times. The V and J genes are TRBV4-3 and TRBJ2-2; 7 bases fit TRBD2. The CDR3 runs to 20 residues. The junction had 19 bases not matched to a gene; V was cut back by 1 base and J by 5 bases. Germline V CDR1 and CDR2: LGHNA, YSLEER. This CDR3 is CASSQVQLGEGRWITGELFF. The DNA for the CDR3 is TGCGCCAGCAGCCAAGTCCAGCTTGGGGAGGGGCGCTGGATTACCGGGGAGCTGTTTTTT.

This clonotype came up many times. The chain combines TRBV7-9 with TRBJ2-5, with D possibly called TRBD1 or TRBD2 (5 bases each). V lost 3 bases and J lost 2, with 10 bases in between. CDR3 length: 14 residues. CDR1 is SEHNR and CDR2 is FQNEAQ in the germline V gene (reference sequence). The CDR3 sequence: CASSLGTSQETQYF. Here the CDR3 DNA reads TGTGCCAGCAGCTTGGGGACGTCGCAAGAGACCCAGTACTTC.

There are a few counts of this clonotype. The J gene is TRBJ2-3, the V gene TRBV7-3, with D uncertain. Trimming removed 4 bases from V and 6 bases from J, with 23 bases in between. The CDR3 totals 17 residues. Germline CDR1 SGHTA, CDR2 FQGTGA. CDR3 protein: CASSSPSVGQVSDTQYF. DNA for the CDR3: TGTGCCAGCAGCTCTCCGTCGGTAGGGCAGGTTTCGGATACGCAGTATTTT. Complete variable domain (other parts from reference TRBV7-3 and TRBJ2-3): GAGVSQTPSNKVTEKGKYVELRCDPISGHTALYWYRQSLGQGPEFLIYFQGTGAADDSGLPNDRFFAVRPEGSVSTLKIQRTERGDSAVYLCASSSPSVGQVSDTQYFGPGTRLTVL.

This clonotype has just a few counts. The genes are TRBV4-3 and TRBJ1-1; TRBD1 matches 7 bases. The CDR3 extends over 14 amino acids. The V gene's germline CDR1 is LGHNA and CDR2 YSLEER. After removal of 0 bases from V and 7 bases from J, the junction contained 5 bases not matched to a gene. This CDR3 is CASSQERGQFEAFF. CDR3 DNA sequence: TGCGCCAGCAGCCAAGAAAGGGGACAGTTTGAAGCTTTCTTT.

This clonotype showed up many times. This chain uses TRBV5-1 with TRBJ2-2; no definite D call. The CDR3 covers 14 residues. Trimming removed 2 bases from V and 1 base from J, with 6 bases in between. The germline gives CDR1 SGHRS, CDR2 YFSETQ. CDR3 residues: CASSLALNTGELFF. CDR3 nucleotide sequence: TGCGCCAGCAGCTTAGCACTGAACACCGGGGAGCTGTTTTTT.

The V call is TRBV7-9, the J call TRBJ2-7; no clear D gene. The V gene lost 3 bases and the J gene lost 1 base, with 7 bases spanning the gap. This CDR3 comprises 13 residues. Germline values: CDR1 SEHNR, CDR2 FQNEAQ (reference sequence). This chain's CDR3 is CASSFVRSYEQYF. Written as DNA, the CDR3 is TGTGCCAGCAGCTTCGTCAGGTCCTACGAGCAGTACTTC.

This clonotype was seen more than once but under ten times. The chain employs TRBV10-3 and TRBJ1-5; TRBD1 matches 11 bases. The CDR3 totals 15 residues. Germline CDR1 and CDR2: ENHRY and SYGVKD. The trim removed 1 base at V and 11 bases at J, leaving 7 bases unmatched. Written as DNA, the CDR3 is TGTGCCATCAGTGAGTATGGACAGGGGGCGGAGGCCCAGCATTTT. Protein: CAISEYGQGAEAQHF.